This TCR beta chain was captured in a study of beta chain features in type 1 diabetes. Findings of the study overall: Shorter templates may be favored by PCR, equally so in patients and controls. Patients showed naive, central memory and Treg TCRB repertoires that appeared more similar than those of healthy donors.

As every portion of the isolated RNA was reverse transcribed, the sequencing read expressed TCRB transcripts. TCRdb's copy holds only in-frame clones and misses some; the assay was immunoSEQ multiplex PCR. The sample shows fewer than 550,000 clones, about an eighth of them seen only once. Using CD45RO/CCR7/CD25/CD127/CD95/CD27, CD4+ naive, central memory, regulatory and stem cell-like memory cells were sorted. Germline CDR1 is SQVTM and CDR2 is ANQGSEA. This CDR3 spans 15 amino acids. Trimming cost V 6 bases and J 2 bases, with 18 bases left between them. This clone was recorded a few times. Its antigen remains unidentified.

The J gene is TRBJ2-3, the V gene TRBV29-1, with D unclear. The TCR comes from a young woman in good health. The sample consisted of naive CD4+ T cells from blood. CDR3 DNA: TGCAGCGTCGTTCTCATCTCGTACCTCACAGATACGCAGTATTTT. Its protein product is CSVVLISYLTDTQYF.